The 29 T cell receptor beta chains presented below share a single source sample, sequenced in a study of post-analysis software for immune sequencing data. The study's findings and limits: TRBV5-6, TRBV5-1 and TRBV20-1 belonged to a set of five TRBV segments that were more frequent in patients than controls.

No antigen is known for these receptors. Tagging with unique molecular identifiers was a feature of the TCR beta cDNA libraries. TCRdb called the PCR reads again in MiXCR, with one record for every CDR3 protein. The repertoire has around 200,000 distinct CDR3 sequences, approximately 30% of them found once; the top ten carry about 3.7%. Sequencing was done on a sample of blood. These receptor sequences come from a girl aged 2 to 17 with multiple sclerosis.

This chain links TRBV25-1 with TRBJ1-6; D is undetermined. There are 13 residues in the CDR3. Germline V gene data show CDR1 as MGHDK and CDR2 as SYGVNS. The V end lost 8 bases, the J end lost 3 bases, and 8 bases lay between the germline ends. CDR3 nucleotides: TGTGCCAGCGCGAAGTACTATAATTCACCCCTCCACTTT. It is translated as CASAKYYNSPLHF. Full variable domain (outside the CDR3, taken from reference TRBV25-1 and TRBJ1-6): EADIYQTPRYLVIGTGKKITLECSQTMGHDKMYWYQQDPGMELHLIHYSYGVNSTEKGDLSSESTVSRIRTEHFPLTLESARPSHTSQYLCASAKYYNSPLHFGNGTRLTVT.

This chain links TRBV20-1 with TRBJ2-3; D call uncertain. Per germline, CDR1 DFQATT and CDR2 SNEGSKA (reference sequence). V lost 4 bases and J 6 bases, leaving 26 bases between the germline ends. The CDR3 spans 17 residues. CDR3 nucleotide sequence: TGCAGTGCTAATCCTTTGTTCCAACTTCTCGAGTTTGATACGCAGTATTTT. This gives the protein CSANPLFQLLEFDTQYF.

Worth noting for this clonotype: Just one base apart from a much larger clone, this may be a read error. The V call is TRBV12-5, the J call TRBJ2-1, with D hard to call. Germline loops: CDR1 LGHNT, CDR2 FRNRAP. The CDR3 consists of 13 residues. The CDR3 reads CVSGLEINNEQFF. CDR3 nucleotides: TGTGTTAGTGGTTTGGAAATCAACAATGAGCAGTTCTTC.

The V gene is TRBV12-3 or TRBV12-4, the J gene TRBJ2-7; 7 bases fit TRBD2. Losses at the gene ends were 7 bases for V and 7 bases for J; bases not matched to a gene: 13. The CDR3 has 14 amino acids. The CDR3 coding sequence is TGTGCCAGCACCCCGCTAGCGGTAAACAATGAGCAGTACTTC. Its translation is CASTPLAVNNEQYF.

CDR3 loop: CASRDRGRDTEAFF. The CDR3 DNA sequence: TGTGCCAGCCGGGACAGGGGTAGAGACACTGAAGCTTTCTTT. The chain has TRBV2 and TRBJ1-1, with 10 positions matching TRBD1. Germline trimming cut 8 bases from V and 3 bases from J; bases unmatched to any gene: 6. Germline values: CDR1 SNHLY, CDR2 FYNNEI. The CDR3 sequence is 14 residues long.

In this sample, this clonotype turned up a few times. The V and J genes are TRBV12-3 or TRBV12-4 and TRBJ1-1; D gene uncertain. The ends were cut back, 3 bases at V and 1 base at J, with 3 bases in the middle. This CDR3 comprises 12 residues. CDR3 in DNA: TGTGCCAGCAGTTTGACGAACACTGAAGCTTTCTTT. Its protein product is CASSLTNTEAFF.

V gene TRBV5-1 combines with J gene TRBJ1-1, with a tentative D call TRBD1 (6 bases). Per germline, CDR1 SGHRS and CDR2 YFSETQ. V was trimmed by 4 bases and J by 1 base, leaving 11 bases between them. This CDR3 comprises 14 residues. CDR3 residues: CASSPNRENTEAFF. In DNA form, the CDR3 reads TGCGCCAGCAGCCCAAACAGGGAGAACACTGAAGCTTTCTTT.

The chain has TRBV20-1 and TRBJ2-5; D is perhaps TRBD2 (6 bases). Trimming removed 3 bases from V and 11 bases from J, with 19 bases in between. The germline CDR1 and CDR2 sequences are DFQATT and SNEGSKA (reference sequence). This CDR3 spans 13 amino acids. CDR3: CSARPLAVNEQYF. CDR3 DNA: TGCAGTGCTAGGCCACTAGCCGTCAATGAGCAGTACTTC.

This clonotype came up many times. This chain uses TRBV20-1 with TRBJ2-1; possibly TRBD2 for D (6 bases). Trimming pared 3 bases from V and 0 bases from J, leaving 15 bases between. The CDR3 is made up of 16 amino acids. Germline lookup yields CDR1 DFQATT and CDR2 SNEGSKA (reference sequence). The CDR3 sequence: CSASPAGPSSYNEQFF. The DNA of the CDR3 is TGCAGTGCTAGCCCGGCGGGGCCAAGCTCCTACAATGAGCAGTTCTTC.

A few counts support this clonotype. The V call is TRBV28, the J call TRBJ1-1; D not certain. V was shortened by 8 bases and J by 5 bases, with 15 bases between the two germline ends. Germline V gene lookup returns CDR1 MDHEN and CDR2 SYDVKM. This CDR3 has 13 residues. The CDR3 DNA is TGTGCCAGCGGATATGGAGGGTTGACTGAAGCTTTCTTT. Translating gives CASGYGGLTEAFF.

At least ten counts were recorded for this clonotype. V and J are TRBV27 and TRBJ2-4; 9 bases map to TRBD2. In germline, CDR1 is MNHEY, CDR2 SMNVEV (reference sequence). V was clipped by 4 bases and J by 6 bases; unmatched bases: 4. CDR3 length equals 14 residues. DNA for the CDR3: TGTGCCAGCAGTTCACCGGGACTAGCAAACATTCAGTACTTC. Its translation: CASSSPGLANIQYF.

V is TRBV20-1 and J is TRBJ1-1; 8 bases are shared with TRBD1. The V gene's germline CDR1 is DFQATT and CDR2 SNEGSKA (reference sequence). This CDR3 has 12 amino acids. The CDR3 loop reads CGTGGPNTEAFF. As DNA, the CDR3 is TGCGGAACAGGGGGACCGAACACTGAAGCTTTCTTT.

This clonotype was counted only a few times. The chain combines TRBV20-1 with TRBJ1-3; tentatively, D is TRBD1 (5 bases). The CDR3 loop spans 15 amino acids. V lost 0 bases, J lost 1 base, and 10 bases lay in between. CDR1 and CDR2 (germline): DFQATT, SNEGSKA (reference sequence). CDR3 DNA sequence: TGCAGTGCTAGAGATGTGGGGGGTTCTGGAAACACCATATATTTT. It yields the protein CSARDVGGSGNTIYF.

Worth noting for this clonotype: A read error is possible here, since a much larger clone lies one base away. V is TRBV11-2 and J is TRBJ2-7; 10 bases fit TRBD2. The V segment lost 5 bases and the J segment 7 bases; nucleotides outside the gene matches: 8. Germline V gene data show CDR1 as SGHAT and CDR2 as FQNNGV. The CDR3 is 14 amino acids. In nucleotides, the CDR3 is TGTGCCAGCAGCCCAGCGGGGGGGTACAATGAGCAGTACTTC. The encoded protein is CASSPAGGYNEQYF. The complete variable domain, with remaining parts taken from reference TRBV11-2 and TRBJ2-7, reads EAGVAQSPRYKIIEKRQSVAFWCNPISGHATLYWYQQILGQGPKLLIQFQNNGVVDDSQLPKDRFSAERLKGVDSTLKIQPAKLEDSAVYLCASSPAGGYNEQYFGPGTRLTVT.

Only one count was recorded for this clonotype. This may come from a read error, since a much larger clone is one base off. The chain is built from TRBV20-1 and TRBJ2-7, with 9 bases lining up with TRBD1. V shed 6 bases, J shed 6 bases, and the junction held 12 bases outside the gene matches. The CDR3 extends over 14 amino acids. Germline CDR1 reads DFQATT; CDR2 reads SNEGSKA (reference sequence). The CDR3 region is CSATRDRDGSEQYF. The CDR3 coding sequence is TGCAGTGCAACCCGGGACAGGGATGGTAGCGAGCAGTACTTC.

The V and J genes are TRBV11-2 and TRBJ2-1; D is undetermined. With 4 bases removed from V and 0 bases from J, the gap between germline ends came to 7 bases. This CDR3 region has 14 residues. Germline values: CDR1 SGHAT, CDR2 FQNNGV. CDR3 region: CASSWASSYNEQFF. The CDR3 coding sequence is TGTGCCAGCAGCTGGGCTAGCTCCTACAATGAGCAGTTCTTC.

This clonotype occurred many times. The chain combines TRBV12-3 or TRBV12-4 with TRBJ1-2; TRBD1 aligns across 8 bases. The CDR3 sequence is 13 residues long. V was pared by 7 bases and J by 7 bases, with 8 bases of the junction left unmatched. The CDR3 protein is CASTPTGDSGYTF. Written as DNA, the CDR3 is TGTGCCAGCACCCCGACAGGGGATAGTGGCTACACCTTC.

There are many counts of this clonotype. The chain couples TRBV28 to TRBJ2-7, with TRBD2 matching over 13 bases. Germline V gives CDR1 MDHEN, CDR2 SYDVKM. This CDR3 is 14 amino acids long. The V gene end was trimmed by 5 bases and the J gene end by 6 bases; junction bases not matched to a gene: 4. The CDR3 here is CASSQGLAGREQYF. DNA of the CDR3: TGTGCCAGCAGTCAGGGACTAGCGGGACGCGAGCAGTACTTC.

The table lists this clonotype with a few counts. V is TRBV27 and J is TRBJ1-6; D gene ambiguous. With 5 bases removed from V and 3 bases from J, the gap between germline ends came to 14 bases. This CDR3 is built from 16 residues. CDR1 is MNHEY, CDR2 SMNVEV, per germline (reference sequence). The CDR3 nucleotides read TGTGCCAGCAGTGGGCGCGCGGGAATCTATAATTCACCCCTCCACTTT. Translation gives CASSGRAGIYNSPLHF.

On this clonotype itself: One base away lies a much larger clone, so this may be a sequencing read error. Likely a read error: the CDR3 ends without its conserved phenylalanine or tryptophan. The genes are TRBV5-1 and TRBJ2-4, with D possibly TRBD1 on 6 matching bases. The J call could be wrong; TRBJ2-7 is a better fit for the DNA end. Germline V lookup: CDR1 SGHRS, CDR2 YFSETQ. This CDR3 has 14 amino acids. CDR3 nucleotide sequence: TGCGCCAGCAGCTTCCATACAGGGTACGACGAGCAGTACTGC. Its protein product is CASSFHTGYDEQYC.

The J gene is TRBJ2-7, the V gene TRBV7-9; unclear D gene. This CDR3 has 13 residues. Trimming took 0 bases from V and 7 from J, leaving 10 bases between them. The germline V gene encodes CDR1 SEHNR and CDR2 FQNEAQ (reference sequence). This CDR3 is CASSLAVLGEQYF. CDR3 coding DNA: TGTGCCAGCAGCTTAGCGGTCCTGGGGGAGCAGTACTTC. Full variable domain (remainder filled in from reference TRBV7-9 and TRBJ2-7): DTGVSQNPRHKITKRGQNVTFRCDPISEHNRLYWYRQTLGQGPEFLTYFQNEAQLEKSRLLSDRFSAERPKGSFSTLEIQRTEQGDSAMYLCASSLAVLGEQYFGPGTRLTVT.

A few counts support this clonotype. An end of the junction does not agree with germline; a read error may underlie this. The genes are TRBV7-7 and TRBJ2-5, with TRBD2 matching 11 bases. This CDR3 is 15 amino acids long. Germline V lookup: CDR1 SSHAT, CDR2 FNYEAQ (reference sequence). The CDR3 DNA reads TGTGCTAGCAGCTTGACTAGCGGGATTTTAGAGACCCAGTACTTC. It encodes CASSLTSGILETQYF.

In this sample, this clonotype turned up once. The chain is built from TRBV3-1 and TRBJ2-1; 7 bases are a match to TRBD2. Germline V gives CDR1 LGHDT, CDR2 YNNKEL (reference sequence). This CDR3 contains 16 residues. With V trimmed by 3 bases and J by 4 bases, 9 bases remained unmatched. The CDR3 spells CASSHKDRGEYNEQFF. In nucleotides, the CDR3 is TGTGCCAGCAGCCACAAAGACCGGGGGGAATACAATGAGCAGTTCTTC.

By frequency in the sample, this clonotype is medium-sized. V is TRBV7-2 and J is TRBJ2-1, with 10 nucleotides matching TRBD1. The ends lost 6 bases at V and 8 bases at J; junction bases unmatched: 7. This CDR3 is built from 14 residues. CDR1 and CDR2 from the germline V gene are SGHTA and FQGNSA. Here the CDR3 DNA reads TGTGCCAGCAGTCGGGACAGGGGACGGGATGAGCAGTTCTTC. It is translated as CASSRDRGRDEQFF.

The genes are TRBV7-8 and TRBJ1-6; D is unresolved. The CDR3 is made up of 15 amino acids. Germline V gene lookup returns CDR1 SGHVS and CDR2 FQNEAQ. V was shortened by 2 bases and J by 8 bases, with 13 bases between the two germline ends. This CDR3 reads CASSLSVAYDSPLHF. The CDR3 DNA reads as TGTGCCAGCAGCTTATCTGTAGCGTATGATTCACCCCTCCACTTT.

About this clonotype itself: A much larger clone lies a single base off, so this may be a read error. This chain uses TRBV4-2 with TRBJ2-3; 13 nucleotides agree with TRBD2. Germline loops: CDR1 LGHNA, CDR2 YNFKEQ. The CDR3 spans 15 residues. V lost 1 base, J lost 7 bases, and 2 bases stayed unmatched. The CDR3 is CASSQGGLAGNTQYF. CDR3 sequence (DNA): TGTGCCAGCAGCCAAGGGGGACTAGCGGGAAATACGCAGTATTTT.

The chain's CDR3 is CASTGTGGYNEQFF. As DNA, the CDR3 is TGCGCCAGCACCGGGACAGGGGGCTACAATGAGCAGTTCTTC. The chain joins TRBV5-1 to TRBJ2-1, with TRBD1 matching 11 bases. Losses at the gene ends were 6 bases for V and 3 bases for J; bases not matched to a gene: 2. The CDR3 totals 14 residues. Germline V gene data show CDR1 as SGHRS and CDR2 as YFSETQ.

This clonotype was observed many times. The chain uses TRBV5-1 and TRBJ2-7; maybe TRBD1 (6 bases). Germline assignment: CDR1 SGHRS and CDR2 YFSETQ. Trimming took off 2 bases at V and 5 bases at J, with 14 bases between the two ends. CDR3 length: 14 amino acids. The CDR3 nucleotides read TGCGCCAGCAGCTTCCATACAGGGTACGACGAGCAGTACTTC. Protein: CASSFHTGYDEQYF.

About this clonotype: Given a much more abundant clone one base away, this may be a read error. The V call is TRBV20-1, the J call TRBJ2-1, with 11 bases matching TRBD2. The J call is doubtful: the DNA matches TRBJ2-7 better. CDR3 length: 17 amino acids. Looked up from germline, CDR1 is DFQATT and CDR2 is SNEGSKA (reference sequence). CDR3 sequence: CSGAGTSGKSSYNEQYF. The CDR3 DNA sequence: TGCAGTGGGGCCGGGACTAGCGGTAAGAGCTCCTACAATGAGCAGTACTTC.